These 9 T cell receptor beta chains share one sample of origin, sequenced in a study of blood T cell repertoires in COVID-19 (dated by TCRdb to 2020 to 2021). The library was built by means of the immunoSEQ multiplex PCR assay. This immuneACCESS table, as held by TCRdb, lists in-frame sequences with V and J called but not all clones. Of the missing ones, under half trace to an unresolved V gene in checked studies; the others have no known cause. Recorded for this sample are some 130,000 clones; less than 90% of them occurred a single time. 18% of the sample comes from the top ten. The sequenced sample consisted of PBMCs or T cells enriched from blood (not recorded which). The origin of the receptors is a man in his thirties or forties who had recovered from COVID-19.

The chain couples TRBV7-9 to TRBJ2-1; D possibly corresponds to TRBD1 (5 bases). The CDR3 consists of 16 residues. Germline CDR1 and CDR2: SEHNR and FQNEAQ (reference sequence). V lost 0 bases to trimming and J lost 6 bases, with 15 bases between them. CDR3 nucleotide sequence: TGTGCCAGCAGCTTAGCGGGGCCCGGTAGGGGCAATGAGCAGTTCTTC. Amino acid sequence: CASSLAGPGRGNEQFF.

CDR3 region: CASSPLRGGNLRETQYF. DNA of the CDR3: TGTGCCAGCAGCCCCCTTCGAGGGGGTAATCTTCGAGAGACCCAGTACTTC. The chain carries TRBV5-6 and TRBJ2-5; tentatively, D is TRBD1 (6 bases). V was pared by 4 bases and J by 4 bases, with 23 bases between. Germline CDR1 SGHDT, CDR2 YYEEEE. This CDR3 has 17 amino acids.

J is TRBJ2-3 and V is TRBV12-5, with 9 bases matching TRBD1. The CDR3 contains 16 residues. V shed 5 bases and J 0 bases; nucleotides not matched to a gene: 6. Per germline, CDR1 LGHNT and CDR2 FRNRAP. CDR3 protein: CASGPRDRDSTDTQYF. As DNA, the CDR3 is TGTGCTAGTGGTCCCCGGGACAGGGACAGCACAGATACGCAGTATTTT.

This clone was seen a handful of times. V and J are TRBV4-1 and TRBJ1-4, with a tentative D call TRBD1 (5 bases). The germline CDR1 and CDR2 sequences are MGHRA and YSYEKL. V was shortened by 4 bases and J by 6 bases, with 15 bases between the two germline ends. The CDR3 totals 15 residues. CDR3 region: CASSPAPGGDEKLFF. CDR3 sequence (DNA): TGCGCCAGCAGCCCAGCCCCTGGGGGGGATGAAAAACTGTTTTTT.

The chain has TRBV5-4 and TRBJ1-1; TRBD1 aligns across 9 bases. Trimming cost V 4 bases and J 5 bases; bases outside gene matches: 6. The CDR3 consists of 14 residues. CDR1 and CDR2 from the germline V gene are SGHNT and YYREEE (reference sequence). This CDR3 is CASSTTGGGTEAFF. For the CDR3, the DNA is TGTGCCAGCAGCACCACAGGGGGCGGGACTGAAGCTTTCTTT.

The chain is built from TRBV10-3 and TRBJ1-2, with a weak D call TRBD1 (6 bases). V lost 0 bases and J lost 6, with 11 bases in between. Germline loops: CDR1 ENHRY, CDR2 SYGVKD. The CDR3 is made up of 14 amino acids. The CDR3 region has the DNA TGTGCCATCAGTGAGTCGGGCAGGGGAAATGGCTACACCTTC. Translation: CAISESGRGNGYTF.

The chain employs TRBV18 and TRBJ1-3, with 7 positions matching TRBD1. This CDR3 region has 18 residues. Germline lookup yields CDR1 KGHSH and CDR2 LQKENI. The J segment lost 3 bases and the V segment lost 3 bases, leaving 14 bases of the junction unmatched. The CDR3, as DNA: TGTGCCAGCTCACCTGGCCTCCTAGAAAGGACAGGTGGAAACACCATATATTTT. Its translation is CASSPGLLERTGGNTIYF.

The V and J genes are TRBV9 and TRBJ2-5, with 8 bases fitting TRBD1. The V gene end was trimmed by 3 bases and the J gene end by 7 bases; junction bases not matched to a gene: 5. This CDR3 is 13 amino acids long. Germline-derived CDR1 and CDR2 are SGDLS and YYNGEE. CDR3 sequence: CASSADREGTQYF. CDR3 in DNA: TGTGCCAGCAGCGCGGACAGGGAAGGGACCCAGTACTTC.

Here the CDR3 reads CASRFPGGPNEQYF. The DNA of the CDR3 is TGCGCCAGCCGATTCCCAGGGGGACCCAACGAGCAGTACTTC. The chain is built from TRBV5-1 and TRBJ2-7; 7 bases match TRBD1. V was pared by 7 bases and J by 5 bases, with 12 bases of the junction left unmatched. The germline gives CDR1 SGHRS, CDR2 YFSETQ. CDR3 length: 14 residues. Full variable domain (remainder filled in from reference TRBV5-1 and TRBJ2-7): KAGVTQTPRYLIKTRGQQVTLSCSPISGHRSVSWYQQTPGQGLQFLFEYFSETQRNKGNFPGRFSGRQFSNSRSEMNVSTLELGDSALYLCASRFPGGPNEQYFGPGTRLTVT.